These 31 T cell receptor beta chains came from one sample sequenced in a study of cytomegalovirus exposure and HLA in healthy donors. Vbeta (60) and Jbeta (13) primers were used in the PCR. Clones were sequenced by immunoSEQ multiplex PCR, and TCRdb holds only the in-frame ones, with some missing. The repertoire has 310,000 or so clones, 80% to 90% of them found once; the top ten carry about 2.5%. Sequenced: PBMCs. These receptor sequences come from a woman aged 18 to 35 in good health and CMV-seronegative.

The rearrangement uses TRBV15 and TRBJ2-1, with TRBD2 matching over 9 bases. J gave up 3 bases and V 0 bases, and 9 bases lay outside the gene matches. CDR1 LNHNV and CDR2 YYDKDF come from the germline V gene (reference sequence). This CDR3 is 18 amino acids long. The CDR3 loop is CATSRDLSAGGLYNEQFF. As DNA, the CDR3 is TGTGCCACCAGCAGAGATCTGTCAGCGGGGGGTCTCTACAATGAGCAGTTCTTC.

The chain employs TRBV28 and TRBJ1-2; D call uncertain. Trimming pared 8 bases from V and 0 bases from J, leaving 16 bases between. The CDR3 is 15 amino acids. Per the germline V gene, CDR1 is MDHEN and CDR2 is SYDVKM. The CDR3 DNA reads TGTGCCAGCTGCGTTAATCGGGGAGCTAACTATGGCTACACCTTC. Amino acids: CASCVNRGANYGYTF.

The V gene is TRBV5-5, the J gene TRBJ1-1; perhaps TRBD1 as D (5 bases). The CDR3 is 15 residues long. Per the germline V gene, CDR1 is SGHKS and CDR2 is YYEKEE (reference sequence). With 3 bases removed from V and 1 base from J, the gap between germline ends came to 13 bases. The DNA for the CDR3 is TGTGCCAGCAGCTGGGGCAGTAACAAGAACACTGAAGCTTTCTTT. Protein product: CASSWGSNKNTEAFF.

V gene TRBV11-1 combines with J gene TRBJ1-1; 8 bases are shared with TRBD1. Per the germline V gene, CDR1 is SGHAT and CDR2 is FQDESV (reference sequence). Unmatched junction bases numbered 3, after V lost 6 bases and J lost 3 bases. The CDR3 runs to 13 residues. CDR3: CASSKDRDTEAFF. DNA of the CDR3: TGTGCCAGCAGTAAGGACAGGGACACTGAAGCTTTCTTT.

The chain combines TRBV9 with TRBJ2-7; 8 positions agree with TRBD2. The trim removed 0 bases at V and 3 bases at J, leaving 8 bases unmatched. The CDR3 has 16 amino acids. The V gene's germline CDR1 is SGDLS and CDR2 YYNGEE. The CDR3 sequence is CASSVEAGGLFYEQYF. CDR3 in DNA: TGTGCCAGCAGCGTAGAGGCGGGGGGCCTTTTCTACGAGCAGTACTTC.

The chain joins TRBV4-2 to TRBJ1-4, with 7 bases identical to TRBD1. The CDR3 totals 17 residues. Looked up from germline, CDR1 is LGHNA and CDR2 is YNFKEQ. V shed 0 bases, J shed 7 bases, and the junction held 11 bases outside the gene matches. In DNA, the CDR3 is TGTGCCAGCAGCCAAGAATCTCTGACAGGGTGGCCTGAAAAACTGTTTTTT. Translating it yields CASSQESLTGWPEKLFF.

The chain is built from TRBV4-2 and TRBJ2-1; 8 bases agree with TRBD2. Germline CDR1 LGHNA, CDR2 YNFKEQ. With V trimmed by 3 bases and J by 7 bases, 11 bases remained unmatched. The CDR3 covers 16 residues. The CDR3 DNA is TGTGCCAGCAGCCACCCTCGGGGGGGCAATGGAAATGAGCAGTTCTTC. It is translated as CASSHPRGGNGNEQFF.

This chain uses TRBV27 with TRBJ1-4; a weak D match, TRBD1 (6 bases). There are 13 residues in the CDR3. The ends were cut back, 4 bases at V and 8 bases at J, with 11 bases in the middle. The germline CDR1 and CDR2 sequences are MNHEY and SMNVEV (reference sequence). CDR3 DNA sequence: TGTGCCAGCAGTTACAGGGAGGGGGAAAAACTGTTTTTT. Translating gives CASSYREGEKLFF.

This sequence joins TRBV9 and TRBJ2-3; 8 bases align to TRBD2. The CDR3 covers 16 residues. Germline CDR1 reads SGDLS; CDR2 reads YYNGEE. The J segment lost 0 bases and the V segment lost 4 bases, leaving 7 bases of the junction unmatched. The DNA of the CDR3 is TGTGCCAGCAGCCGGGGGCGGGGGGTTAGCACAGATACGCAGTATTTT. Translation gives CASSRGRGVSTDTQYF.

The chain combines TRBV18 with TRBJ1-2; 7 bases match TRBD1. Per germline, CDR1 KGHSH and CDR2 LQKENI. This CDR3 has 12 residues. V shed 8 bases, J shed 3 bases, and the junction held 3 bases outside the gene matches. The CDR3 sequence: CASLRGHYGYTF. For the CDR3, the DNA is TGTGCCAGCCTTAGGGGGCACTATGGCTACACCTTC.

About this clone: The identical CDR3 is also encoded by other nucleotide sequences in the sample. The rearrangement uses TRBV2 and TRBJ1-5; D possibly corresponds to TRBD1 (5 bases). The CDR3 contains 14 residues. Between the trimmed V and J ends, which lost 3 bases and 1 base, there was a span of 7 bases. Germline-derived CDR1 and CDR2 are SNHLY and FYNNEI. The CDR3 DNA sequence: TGTGCCAGCAGTGAGGGGCGGAGCAATCAGCCCCAGCATTTT. Translating gives CASSEGRSNQPQHF.

This chain uses TRBV4-2 with TRBJ2-7; 8 bases fit TRBD1. The CDR3 contains 16 residues. V lost 0 bases to trimming and J lost 4 bases; unmatched junction nucleotides: 8. Germline CDR1 and CDR2: LGHNA and YNFKEQ. The CDR3, as DNA: TGTGCCAGCAGCCAAGAAACAGGGGGTGGCCTTTACGAGCAGTACTTC. Translation gives CASSQETGGGLYEQYF.

As DNA, the CDR3 is TGTGCCAGCGCGGGATTCACCACAGATACGCAGTATTTT. Its translation is CASAGFTTDTQYF. The rearrangement links TRBV7-2 to TRBJ2-3, with D perhaps matching TRBD2 (6 bases). This CDR3 comprises 13 residues. Per the germline V gene, CDR1 is SGHTA and CDR2 is FQGNSA. V lost 8 bases to trimming and J lost 2 bases, with 11 bases between them.

This clone was detected a few times. This rearrangement joins TRBV5-1 to TRBJ1-4, with TRBD1 matching 9 bases. After removal of 0 bases from V and 0 bases from J, the junction contained 3 bases not matched to a gene. CDR3 length equals 17 residues. In germline, CDR1 is SGHRS, CDR2 YFSETQ. CDR3 nucleotides: TGCGCCAGCAGCTTGGGGACAGGGGATGCAACTAATGAAAAACTGTTTTTT. Protein sequence: CASSLGTGDATNEKLFF.

In its sample, this clone was seen a few times. The chain employs TRBV5-8 and TRBJ1-1, with TRBD1 identical over 9 bases. V dropped 4 bases and J dropped 1; count of bases not matched to a gene: 5. The CDR3 loop spans 15 amino acids. Germline V gene data show CDR1 as SGHTS and CDR2 as YDEGEE. CDR3 nucleotide sequence: TGTGCCAGCAGCAGGACAGGGGTTAAGAACACTGAAGCTTTCTTT. Its protein is CASSRTGVKNTEAFF.

In this sample, this clone turned up a few times. This chain connects TRBV5-1 to TRBJ2-5; 7 bases match TRBD2. This CDR3 spans 16 amino acids. V lost 2 bases to trimming and J lost 4 bases; unmatched junction nucleotides: 11. Germline assignment: CDR1 SGHRS and CDR2 YFSETQ. The CDR3 loop reads CASSLSTPGRGETQYF. As DNA, the CDR3 is TGCGCCAGCAGCTTATCGACCCCGGGGAGGGGAGAGACCCAGTACTTC.

This sequence joins TRBV2 and TRBJ2-3; 7 nucleotides line up with TRBD2. Unmatched junction bases numbered 10, after V lost 7 bases and J lost 0 bases. The CDR3 is made up of 16 amino acids. The germline V gene encodes CDR1 SNHLY and CDR2 FYNNEI. The CDR3 reads CASTGVGTNSTDTQYF. The CDR3 coding sequence is TGTGCCAGCACCGGGGTAGGGACTAACAGCACAGATACGCAGTATTTT.

The gene calls are TRBV10-3 and TRBJ1-1; D possibly corresponds to TRBD1 (6 bases). V gave up 3 bases and J gave up 0 bases, with 11 bases separating them. Germline values: CDR1 ENHRY, CDR2 SYGVKD. The CDR3 runs to 15 residues. This CDR3 is CAISEPGAMNTEAFF. In nucleotides, the CDR3 is TGTGCCATCAGTGAACCAGGGGCCATGAACACTGAAGCTTTCTTT.

The chain recombines TRBV10-3 with TRBJ2-7; the match to TRBD1 covers 7 bases. The CDR3 is 15 residues long. V lost 6 bases and J lost 4; bases outside the gene matches: 12. The germline V gene has CDR1 ENHRY and CDR2 SYGVKD. The CDR3, as DNA: TGTGCCATCAGGTTATCTCCGGACAGGACATACGAGCAGTACTTC. Translating it yields CAIRLSPDRTYEQYF.

J is TRBJ2-7 and V is TRBV6-5, with 8 positions matching TRBD1. The CDR3 has 14 residues. J was trimmed by 4 bases and V by 5 bases; bases with no gene match: 7. The germline CDR1 and CDR2 sequences are MNHEY and SVGAGI. The CDR3 sequence is CASSVTGTGYEQYF. In DNA, the CDR3 is TGTGCCAGCAGTGTAACCGGGACAGGTTACGAGCAGTACTTC.

This clone appeared once. The CDR3 sequence is CASSEEGSGGEKAFF. CDR3 nucleotides: TGTGCCAGCAGTGAAGAAGGGTCAGGGGGCGAAAAAGCTTTCTTT. The J gene is TRBJ1-1, the V gene TRBV2, with 8 nucleotides matching TRBD1. The junction had 10 bases not matched to a gene; V was cut back by 1 base and J by 9 bases. This CDR3 has 15 residues. Germline-derived CDR1 and CDR2 are SNHLY and FYNNEI. The entire variable domain, with the rest obtained from reference TRBV2 and TRBJ1-1, is as follows: EPEVTQTPSHQVTQMGQEVILRCVPISNHLYFYWYRQILGQKVEFLVSFYNNEISEKSEIFDDQFSVERPDGSNFTLKIRSTKLEDSAMYFCASSEEGSGGEKAFFGQGTRLTVV.

A note on this clone: The junction differs from germline at one of its ends, possibly a read error. This rearrangement joins TRBV5-6 to TRBJ1-5; 8 bases are shared with TRBD1. Germline CDR1 SGHDT, CDR2 YYEEEE. This CDR3 spans 17 amino acids. CDR3 region: CASSSTQGAGGNQLQHF. The CDR3 DNA reads TGTGCCAGCAGCTCAACTCAGGGCGCAGGGGGCAATCAGCTCCAGCATTTT.

This chain links TRBV30 with TRBJ2-6; maybe TRBD1 (6 bases). The V gene's germline CDR1 is GTSNPN and CDR2 SVGIG (reference sequence). The CDR3 is made up of 16 amino acids. V lost 5 bases to trimming and J lost 0 bases, with 14 bases between them. In nucleotides, the CDR3 is TGTGCCTGGGTCCGGGACAAGAGCTCTGGGGCCAACGTCCTGACTTTC. Residues: CAWVRDKSSGANVLTF.

The J gene is TRBJ1-1, the V gene TRBV10-3; tentatively, D is TRBD1 (6 bases). The CDR3 has 16 amino acids. The V gene's germline CDR1 is ENHRY and CDR2 SYGVKD. V was trimmed by 2 bases and J by 0 bases, leaving 13 bases between them. The CDR3 coding sequence is TGTGCCATCAGTGAGCCTCGGACAGCACTGAACACTGAAGCTTTCTTT. It encodes CAISEPRTALNTEAFF.

This rearrangement joins TRBV6-5 to TRBJ2-1, with D possibly TRBD2 on 5 matching bases. The ends were cut back, 2 bases at V and 5 bases at J, with 16 bases in the middle. In germline, CDR1 is MNHEY, CDR2 SVGAGI. The CDR3 length is 16 residues. The CDR3 here is CASSYARGFLDNEQFF. In DNA form, the CDR3 reads TGTGCCAGCAGTTACGCGAGAGGGTTTTTGGACAATGAGCAGTTCTTC.

This clone came up once. The chain uses TRBV5-1 and TRBJ2-2, with 10 bases fitting TRBD2. Germline-derived CDR1 and CDR2 are SGHRS and YFSETQ. The ends lost 4 bases at V and 1 base at J; junction bases unmatched: 4. The CDR3 sequence is 16 residues long. CDR3 bases: TGCGCCAGCAGCCGCATAGCGGGGGGGAACACCGGGGAGCTGTTTTTT. Protein product: CASSRIAGGNTGELFF.

This chain joins TRBV2 and TRBJ2-3, with 10 bases lining up with TRBD2. J was trimmed by 4 bases and V by 3 bases; bases with no gene match: 4. The germline CDR1 and CDR2 sequences are SNHLY and FYNNEI. The CDR3 is made up of 15 amino acids. Written as DNA, the CDR3 is TGTGCCAGCAGTGAGGAGCGGGGGGGAGCAGATACGCAGTATTTT. It encodes CASSEERGGADTQYF.

J is TRBJ1-4 and V is TRBV7-8; 8 bases are shared with TRBD1. The ends lost 5 bases at V and 4 bases at J; junction bases unmatched: 6. Germline CDR1 is SGHVS and CDR2 is FQNEAQ. This CDR3 contains 15 residues. CDR3 in DNA: TGTGCCAGCAGCACTTACAGGGGGGATAATGAAAAACTGTTTTTT. Protein: CASSTYRGDNEKLFF.

The gene calls are TRBV27 and TRBJ2-2, with TRBD2 matching over 12 bases. The CDR3 contains 17 residues. Germline CDR1 reads MNHEY; CDR2 reads SMNVEV (reference sequence). The V gene end was trimmed by 7 bases and the J gene end by 4 bases; junction bases not matched to a gene: 10. CDR3 loop: CASTVALAGGGTGELFF. The CDR3 DNA reads TGTGCCAGCACCGTCGCACTAGCGGGGGGAGGCACCGGGGAGCTGTTTTTT.

This sequence joins TRBV4-1 and TRBJ2-7; tentative D call: TRBD1 (6 bases). This CDR3 is 16 amino acids long. Between the trimmed V and J ends, which lost 1 base and 0 bases, there was a span of 13 bases. Germline CDR1 MGHRA, CDR2 YSYEKL. The chain's CDR3 is CASSQVLGASSYEQYF. The DNA for the CDR3 is TGCGCCAGCAGCCAAGTCTTGGGGGCTAGCTCCTACGAGCAGTACTTC.

This rearrangement joins TRBV5-4 to TRBJ2-5, with 7 bases that match TRBD1. Matching the DNA end better, TRBJ2-7 makes the J call doubtful. This CDR3 has 15 amino acids. Germline CDR1 is SGHNT and CDR2 is YYREEE (reference sequence). The CDR3 coding sequence is TGTGCCAGCAGCCCGGGTCTGGGACAGACGTACGAGCAGTACTTC. Protein: CASSPGLGQTYEQYF.